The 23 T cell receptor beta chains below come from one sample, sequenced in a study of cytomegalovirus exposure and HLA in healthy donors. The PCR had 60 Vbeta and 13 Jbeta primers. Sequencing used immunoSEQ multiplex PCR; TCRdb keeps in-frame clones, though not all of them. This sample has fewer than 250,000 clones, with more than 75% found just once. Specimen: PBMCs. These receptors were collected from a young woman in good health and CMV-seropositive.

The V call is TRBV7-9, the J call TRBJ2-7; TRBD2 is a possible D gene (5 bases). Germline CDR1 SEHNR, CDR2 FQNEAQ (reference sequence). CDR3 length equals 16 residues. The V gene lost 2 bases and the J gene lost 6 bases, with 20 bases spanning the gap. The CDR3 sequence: CASSLPRGPGGSEQYF. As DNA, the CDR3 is TGTGCCAGCAGCTTACCCCGCGGGCCCGGTGGGAGCGAGCAGTACTTC.

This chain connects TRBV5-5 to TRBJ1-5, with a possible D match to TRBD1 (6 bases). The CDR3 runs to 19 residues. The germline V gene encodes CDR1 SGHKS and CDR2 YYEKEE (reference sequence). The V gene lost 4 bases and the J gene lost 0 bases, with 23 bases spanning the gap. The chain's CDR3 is CASSGTGSAVGSSNQPQHF. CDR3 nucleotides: TGTGCCAGCAGCGGTACAGGGTCGGCCGTGGGATCTAGCAATCAGCCCCAGCATTTT.

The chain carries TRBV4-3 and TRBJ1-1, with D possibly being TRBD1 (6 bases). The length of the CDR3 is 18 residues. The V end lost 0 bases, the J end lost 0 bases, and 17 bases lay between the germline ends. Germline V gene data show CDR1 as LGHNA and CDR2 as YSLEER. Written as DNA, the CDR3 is TGCGCCAGCAGCCAAGATTTCCTCAGGGGTTTTATGAACACTGAAGCTTTCTTT. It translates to CASSQDFLRGFMNTEAFF.

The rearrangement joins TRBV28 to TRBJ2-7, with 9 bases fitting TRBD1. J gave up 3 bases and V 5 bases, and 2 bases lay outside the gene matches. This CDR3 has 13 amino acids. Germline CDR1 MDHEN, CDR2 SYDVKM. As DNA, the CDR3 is TGTGCCAGCAGTCCGGGACAGGGCTACGAGCAGTACTTC. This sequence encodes CASSPGQGYEQYF.

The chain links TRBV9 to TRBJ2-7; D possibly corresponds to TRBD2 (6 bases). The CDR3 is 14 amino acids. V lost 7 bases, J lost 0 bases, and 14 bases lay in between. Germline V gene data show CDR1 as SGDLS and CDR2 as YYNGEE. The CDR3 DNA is TGTGCCAGCGCCCCCGGAGGGAGCTCCTACGAGCAGTACTTC. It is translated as CASAPGGSSYEQYF.

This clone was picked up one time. The CDR3 sequence is CASSPVRTGGQPQHF. CDR3 sequence (DNA): TGTGCCAGCTCACCTGTTAGGACAGGGGGTCAGCCCCAGCATTTT. The rearrangement links TRBV18 to TRBJ1-5; 10 bases line up with TRBD1. V was pared by 3 bases and J by 6 bases, with 5 bases of the junction left unmatched. Germline-derived CDR1 and CDR2 are KGHSH and LQKENI. This CDR3 region has 15 residues.

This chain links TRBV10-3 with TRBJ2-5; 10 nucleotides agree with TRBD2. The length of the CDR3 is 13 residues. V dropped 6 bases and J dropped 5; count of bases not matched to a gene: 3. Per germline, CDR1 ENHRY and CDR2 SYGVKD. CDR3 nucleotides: TGTGCCATCAGGGAGACTAGCGGGGAGACCCAGTACTTC. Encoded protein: CAIRETSGETQYF.

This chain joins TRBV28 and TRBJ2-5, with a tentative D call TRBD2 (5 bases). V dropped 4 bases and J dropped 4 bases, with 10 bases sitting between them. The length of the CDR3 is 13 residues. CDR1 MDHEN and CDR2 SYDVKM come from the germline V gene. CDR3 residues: CASSSPGRETQYF. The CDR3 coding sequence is TGTGCCAGCAGTTCTCCGGGGAGAGAGACCCAGTACTTC.

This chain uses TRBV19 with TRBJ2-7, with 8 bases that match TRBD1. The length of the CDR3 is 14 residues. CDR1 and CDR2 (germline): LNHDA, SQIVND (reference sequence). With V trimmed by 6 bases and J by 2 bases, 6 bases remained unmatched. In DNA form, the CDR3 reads TGTGCCAGTAGCCGGACAGGGAACCCCTACGAGCAGTACTTC. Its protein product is CASSRTGNPYEQYF. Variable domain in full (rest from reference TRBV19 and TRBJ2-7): DGGITQSPKYLFRKEGQNVTLSCEQNLNHDAMYWYRQDPGQGLRLIYYSQIVNDFQKGDIAEGYSVSREKKESFPLTVTSAQKNPTAFYLCASSRTGNPYEQYFGPGTRLTVT.

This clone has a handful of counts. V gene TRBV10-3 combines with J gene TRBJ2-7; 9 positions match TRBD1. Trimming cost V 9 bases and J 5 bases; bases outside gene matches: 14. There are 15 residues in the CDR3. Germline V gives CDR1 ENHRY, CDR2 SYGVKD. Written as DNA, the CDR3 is TGTGCCATAGGCTTGATAGGACAGGGGCGAGACGAGCAGTACTTC. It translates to CAIGLIGQGRDEQYF.

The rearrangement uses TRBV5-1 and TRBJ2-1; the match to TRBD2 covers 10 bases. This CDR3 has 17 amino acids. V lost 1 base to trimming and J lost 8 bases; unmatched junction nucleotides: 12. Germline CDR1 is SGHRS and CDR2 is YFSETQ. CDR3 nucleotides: TGCGCCAGCAGCTTGTCCCACTGGGAGCGGGAGGGGTATGAGCAGTTCTTC. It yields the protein CASSLSHWEREGYEQFF.

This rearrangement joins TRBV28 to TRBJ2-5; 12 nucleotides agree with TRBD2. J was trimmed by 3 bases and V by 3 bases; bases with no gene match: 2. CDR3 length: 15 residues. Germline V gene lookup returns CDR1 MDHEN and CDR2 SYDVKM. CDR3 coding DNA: TGTGCCAGCAGTTTGACTAGCGGGAGTGAAGAGACCCAGTACTTC. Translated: CASSLTSGSEETQYF.

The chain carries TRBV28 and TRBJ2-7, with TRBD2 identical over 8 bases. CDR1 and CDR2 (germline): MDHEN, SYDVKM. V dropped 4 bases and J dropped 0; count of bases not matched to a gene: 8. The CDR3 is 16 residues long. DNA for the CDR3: TGTGCCAGCAGTTCCCCTAACGGGAGGGTCTCCTACGAGCAGTACTTC. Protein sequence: CASSSPNGRVSYEQYF.

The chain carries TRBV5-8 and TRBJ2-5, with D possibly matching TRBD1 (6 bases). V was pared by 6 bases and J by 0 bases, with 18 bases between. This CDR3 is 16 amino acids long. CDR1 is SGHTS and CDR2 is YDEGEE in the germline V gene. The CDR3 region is CASNSGDAPYQETQYF. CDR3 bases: TGTGCCAGCAACTCAGGGGACGCTCCGTACCAAGAGACCCAGTACTTC.

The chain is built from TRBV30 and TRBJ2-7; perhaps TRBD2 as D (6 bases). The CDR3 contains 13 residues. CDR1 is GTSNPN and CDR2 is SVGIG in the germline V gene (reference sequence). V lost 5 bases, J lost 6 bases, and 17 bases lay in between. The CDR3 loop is CAWGPIGRIEQYF. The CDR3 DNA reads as TGTGCCTGGGGGCCGATTGGGAGGATCGAGCAGTACTTC.

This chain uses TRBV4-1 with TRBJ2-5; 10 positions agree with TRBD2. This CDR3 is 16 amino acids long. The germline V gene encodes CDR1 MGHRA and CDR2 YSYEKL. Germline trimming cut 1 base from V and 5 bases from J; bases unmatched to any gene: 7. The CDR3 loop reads CASSQVPAGGLETQYF. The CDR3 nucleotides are TGCGCCAGCAGCCAAGTCCCAGCGGGGGGGCTTGAGACCCAGTACTTC.

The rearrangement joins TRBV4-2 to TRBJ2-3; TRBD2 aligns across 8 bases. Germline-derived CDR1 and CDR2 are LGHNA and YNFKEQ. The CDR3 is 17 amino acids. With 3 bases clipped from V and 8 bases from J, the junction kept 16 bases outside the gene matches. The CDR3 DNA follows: TGTGCCAGCAGCCAGGGGAGGCTAGCGGGCCCATTAGGTACGCAGTATTTT. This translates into CASSQGRLAGPLGTQYF.

The chain's CDR3 is CASSSPEQGARETQYF. As DNA, the CDR3 is TGTGCCAGCAGTTCCCCCGAACAGGGGGCGCGAGAGACCCAGTACTTC. J is TRBJ2-5 and V is TRBV28; 9 positions agree with TRBD1. From germline, CDR1 is MDHEN and CDR2 SYDVKM. V lost 4 bases, J lost 4 bases, and 10 bases stayed unmatched. This CDR3 spans 16 amino acids. Filled out from reference TRBV28 and TRBJ2-5, the complete variable domain reads DVKVTQSSRYLVKRTGEKVFLECVQDMDHENMFWYRQDPGLGLRLIYFSYDVKMKEKGDIPEGYSVSREKKERFSLILESASTNQTSMYLCASSSPEQGARETQYFGPGTRLLVL.

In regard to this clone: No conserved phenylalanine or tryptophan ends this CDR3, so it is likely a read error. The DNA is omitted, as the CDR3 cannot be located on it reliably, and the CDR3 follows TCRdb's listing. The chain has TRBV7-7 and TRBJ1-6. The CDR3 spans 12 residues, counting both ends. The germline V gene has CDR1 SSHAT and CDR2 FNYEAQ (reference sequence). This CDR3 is CASSTRGRGGRG.

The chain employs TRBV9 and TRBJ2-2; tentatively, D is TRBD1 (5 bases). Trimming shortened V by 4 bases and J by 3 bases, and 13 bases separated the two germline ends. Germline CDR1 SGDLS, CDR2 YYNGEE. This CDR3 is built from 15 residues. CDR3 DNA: TGTGCCAGCAGCTTGCGGCCCAGGGACACCGGGGAGCTGTTTTTT. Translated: CASSLRPRDTGELFF.

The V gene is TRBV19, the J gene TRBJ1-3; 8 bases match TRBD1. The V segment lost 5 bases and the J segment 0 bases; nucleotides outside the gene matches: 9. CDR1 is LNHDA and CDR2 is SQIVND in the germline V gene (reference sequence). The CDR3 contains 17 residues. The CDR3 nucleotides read TGTGCCAGTAGTCTCCGGACAGGGCTAAGCTCTGGAAACACCATATATTTT. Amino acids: CASSLRTGLSSGNTIYF. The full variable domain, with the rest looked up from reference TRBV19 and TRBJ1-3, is DGGITQSPKYLFRKEGQNVTLSCEQNLNHDAMYWYRQDPGQGLRLIYYSQIVNDFQKGDIAEGYSVSREKKESFPLTVTSAQKNPTAFYLCASSLRTGLSSGNTIYFGEGSWLTVV.

As DNA, the CDR3 is TGCGCCAGCAGCTTCAGGACAGGGGAGTTGGGCTACACCTTC. Amino acid sequence: CASSFRTGELGYTF. The V gene is TRBV5-1, the J gene TRBJ1-2; 9 bases align to TRBD1. The CDR3 sequence is 14 residues long. Germline V CDR1 and CDR2: SGHRS, YFSETQ. With 2 bases clipped from V and 8 bases from J, the junction kept 7 bases outside the gene matches.

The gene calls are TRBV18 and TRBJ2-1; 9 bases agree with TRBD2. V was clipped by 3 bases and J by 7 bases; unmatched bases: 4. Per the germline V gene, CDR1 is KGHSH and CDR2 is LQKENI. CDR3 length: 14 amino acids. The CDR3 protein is CASSPGTSRNEQFF. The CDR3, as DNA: TGTGCCAGCTCACCGGGGACTAGCAGGAATGAGCAGTTCTTC. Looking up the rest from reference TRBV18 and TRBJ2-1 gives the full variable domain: NAGVMQNPRHLVRRRGQEARLRCSPMKGHSHVYWYRQLPEEGLKFMVYLQKENIIDESGMPKERFSAEFPKEGPSILRIQQVVRGDSAAYFCASSPGTSRNEQFFGPGTRLTVL.